The 14 T cell receptor beta chains in this list originate from one sample, sequenced in a study of shared clonotypes between healthy human individuals. Repertoires were generated with immunoSEQ multiplex PCR, while TCRdb's copy carries only in-frame clones and drops some. This table holds roughly 2.4 million clones, roughly 95% found once. The sample comprised naive CD4+ T cells sorted from blood. Subset denoted: CD45RA+ positively selected. Source of these receptors: a man between 18 and 35 years old in good health.

This chain connects TRBV29-1 to TRBJ2-7; 11 bases match TRBD2. CDR1 and CDR2 from the germline V gene are SQVTM and ANQGSEA. V lost 7 bases, J lost 0 bases, and 8 bases stayed unmatched. CDR3 size: 15 residues. In DNA form, the CDR3 reads TGCAGCGCAGGACTAGCGGGTGTTAGCTCCTACGAGCAGTACTTC. Protein product: CSAGLAGVSSYEQYF.

This chain joins TRBV29-1 and TRBJ2-5; 8 bases line up with TRBD1. The CDR3 totals 13 residues. Germline-derived CDR1 and CDR2 are SQVTM and ANQGSEA. V lost 8 bases and J lost 0; bases outside the gene matches: 5. The CDR3 sequence is CSSRQGYQETQYF. The CDR3 DNA follows: TGCAGCTCTAGACAGGGGTACCAAGAGACCCAGTACTTC. The whole variable domain, filled in from reference TRBV29-1 and TRBJ2-5, reads SAVISQKPSRDICQRGTSLTIQCQVDSQVTMMFWYRQQPGQSLTLIATANQGSEATYESGFVIDKFPISRPNLTFSTLTVSNMSPEDSSIYLCSSRQGYQETQYFGPGTRLLVL.

The chain links TRBV4-3 to TRBJ2-1, with 16 bases fitting TRBD2. Trimming removed 4 bases from V and 7 bases from J; junction bases left unmatched: 7. Germline lookup yields CDR1 LGHNA and CDR2 YSLEER. This CDR3 comprises 17 residues. This chain's CDR3 is CASSRGTSGRAWNEQFF. In DNA form, the CDR3 reads TGCGCCAGCAGCCGCGGGACTAGCGGGAGGGCGTGGAATGAGCAGTTCTTC.

The CDR3 is CASTPSGGNQPQHF. DNA for the CDR3: TGTGCCAGCACTCCTTCTGGGGGCAATCAGCCCCAGCATTTT. This chain uses TRBV6-1 with TRBJ1-5; D unclear. Germline V gene sequence: CDR1 MNHNS, CDR2 SASEGT. There are 14 residues in the CDR3. Deletions cut 7 bases from V and 2 bases from J, with 12 bases between.

The rearrangement joins TRBV28 to TRBJ1-6, with D unresolved. CDR1 MDHEN and CDR2 SYDVKM come from the germline V gene. This CDR3 comprises 18 residues. Between the trimmed V and J ends, which lost 6 bases and 5 bases, there was a span of 23 bases. The CDR3 sequence: CASRNTPAGAGHNSPLHF. CDR3 nucleotides: TGTGCCAGCAGAAACACCCCTGCAGGCGCCGGACATAATTCACCCCTCCACTTT. Drawing the rest from reference TRBV28 and TRBJ1-6, the complete variable domain is DVKVTQSSRYLVKRTGEKVFLECVQDMDHENMFWYRQDPGLGLRLIYFSYDVKMKEKGDIPEGYSVSREKKERFSLILESASTNQTSMYLCASRNTPAGAGHNSPLHFGNGTRLTVT.

V gene TRBV7-7 combines with J gene TRBJ2-3, with 10 bases fitting TRBD2. CDR3 length: 15 amino acids. With 5 bases clipped from V and 1 base from J, the junction kept 3 bases outside the gene matches. Germline CDR1 and CDR2: SSHAT and FNYEAQ (reference sequence). The chain's CDR3 is CASSNGLAGTDTQYF. CDR3 DNA: TGTGCCAGCAGCAACGGACTAGCGGGCACAGATACGCAGTATTTT.

As to this clone: Distinct nucleotide sequences in the sample also encode this CDR3. The rearrangement uses TRBV29-1 and TRBJ2-5, with 12 positions matching TRBD2. CDR3 length equals 13 residues. The germline V gene has CDR1 SQVTM and CDR2 ANQGSEA. V was clipped by 6 bases and J by 4 bases; unmatched bases: 3. Here the CDR3 DNA reads TGCAGCGTCAGGGGACTAGCGGGAGAGACCCAGTACTTC. Amino acid sequence: CSVRGLAGETQYF.

The rearrangement uses TRBV7-3 and TRBJ2-5, with 8 bases that match TRBD2. V trimming: 5 bases; J trimming: 1 base; junction bases outside the gene matches: 3. The CDR3 loop spans 14 amino acids. Germline values: CDR1 SGHTA, CDR2 FQGTGA. This CDR3 reads CASSTSGGQETQYF. In nucleotides, the CDR3 is TGTGCCAGCAGCACCAGCGGGGGCCAAGAGACCCAGTACTTC.

The rearrangement uses TRBV7-9 and TRBJ2-3; 11 nucleotides match TRBD2. After removal of 3 bases from V and 14 bases from J, the junction contained 4 bases not matched to a gene. Germline V lookup: CDR1 SEHNR, CDR2 FQNEAQ (reference sequence). CDR3 size: 12 residues. Written as DNA, the CDR3 is TGTGCCAGCAGCTTCCCGGGACTAGCGGCGTATTTT. Translating it yields CASSFPGLAAYF.

The chain carries TRBV7-2 and TRBJ2-7, with D perhaps matching TRBD2 (6 bases). The CDR3 sequence is 15 residues long. With 2 bases removed from V and 7 bases from J, the gap between germline ends came to 18 bases. Germline CDR1 is SGHTA and CDR2 is FQGNSA. CDR3 region: CASSLNRGTLGEQYF. In nucleotides, the CDR3 is TGTGCCAGCAGCTTAAATCGCGGGACCTTAGGGGAGCAGTACTTC.

The chain recombines TRBV6-5 with TRBJ1-6; no firm D call. V dropped 6 bases and J dropped 9 bases, with 12 bases sitting between them. Germline V gives CDR1 MNHEY, CDR2 SVGAGI. This CDR3 region has 13 residues. Here the CDR3 DNA reads TGTGCCAGCAGAAGGGAAGAAAGTTCACCCCTCCACTTT. It translates to CASRREESSPLHF.

In DNA, the CDR3 is TGCGCCAGCAGCTTGCTGGGTCCCTCCTACAATGAGCAGTTCTTC. Its protein product is CASSLLGPSYNEQFF. J is TRBJ2-1 and V is TRBV5-1; no definite D call. The V end lost 1 base, the J end lost 0 bases, and 8 bases lay between the germline ends. The CDR3 length is 15 residues. Germline V gene data show CDR1 as SGHRS and CDR2 as YFSETQ.

The V gene is TRBV11-2, the J gene TRBJ1-3; 7 nucleotides align to TRBD1. The V gene's germline CDR1 is SGHAT and CDR2 FQNNGV. The CDR3 consists of 15 residues. V lost 5 bases, J lost 0 bases, and 4 bases stayed unmatched. The DNA of the CDR3 is TGTGCCAGCAGCGAGGGGGCTTTCTCTGGAAACACCATATATTTT. It specifies CASSEGAFSGNTIYF.

The genes are TRBV2 and TRBJ1-3; TRBD1 matches 7 bases. The V gene end was trimmed by 4 bases and the J gene end by 3 bases; junction bases not matched to a gene: 6. The CDR3 consists of 15 residues. Per germline, CDR1 SNHLY and CDR2 FYNNEI. CDR3: CASSGTGVGGNTIYF. The DNA for the CDR3 is TGTGCCAGCAGTGGTACAGGGGTTGGTGGAAACACCATATATTTT.